This T cell receptor (beta chain) was observed in a study of cytomegalovirus exposure and HLA in healthy donors. It was with 60 Vbeta and 13 Jbeta primers that the PCR ran. Method: immunoSEQ multiplex PCR; TCRdb's copy keeps in-frame clones and lacks some. The data hold roughly 100,000 clones, with 60% to 85% observed a single time. V dropped 4 bases and J dropped 5 bases, with 14 bases sitting between them. Germline CDR1 reads MGHDK; CDR2 reads SYGVNS. The CDR3 has 14 residues. The TCR sequence derives from a male donor in good health and CMV-seropositive. The chain combines TRBV25-1 with TRBJ2-5, with D possibly matching TRBD2 (6 bases). Sequencing was performed on PBMCs. CDR3 sequence: CASSGSGVRETQYF. As DNA, the CDR3 is TGTGCCAGCAGTGGTTCGGGGGTACGGGAGACCCAGTACTTC.